The rows below give T cell receptor beta chains drawn from one sample of a study of blood T cells in healthy people across ages. TCRdb re-called the 5' RACE reads through MiXCR, storing one row per CDR3 protein. This table has 1,500,000 or so distinct CDR3 sequences, under 55% appearing once. The sample was blood. These receptors originate from a woman aged 18-29 years in good health. Both conserved end residues are part of each CDR3. Fields, in order: clone size, J gene, V gene, D gene, CDR3 DNA, CDR3 protein. D genes are given only for firm matches. Clone sizes are given selectively: once, few, many, or a class where the clone is expanded.

size: NA
J: TRBJ2-7
V: TRBV11-1
D: NA
DNA: TGTGCCAGCAGCCTTAGCGCCAACTACGAGCAGTACTTC
CDR3: CASSLSANYEQYF

size: NA
J: TRBJ1-2
V: TRBV9
D: NA
DNA: TGTGCCAGCAGCGTAGTGTCAGGGGATGGCTACACCTTC
CDR3: CASSVVSGDGYTF

size: NA
J: TRBJ2-1
V: TRBV30
D: NA
DNA: TGTGCCTGGAGTGTACAGGGGGGGTCCTACAATGAGCAGTTCTTC
CDR3: CAWSVQGGSYNEQFF

size: NA
J: TRBJ2-1
V: TRBV29-1
D: NA
DNA: TGCAGCGGTAGGGCGAACAATGAGCAGTTCTTC
CDR3: CSGRANNEQFF

size: NA
J: TRBJ2-1
V: TRBV10-3
D: TRBD2
DNA: TGTGCCATCAACGGCGGGGGTTACAATGAGCAGTTCTTC
CDR3: CAINGGGYNEQFF

size: few
J: TRBJ1-2
V: TRBV29-1
D: NA
DNA: TGCAGCGTTGCCGGGGACATCAGCAACTATGGCTACACCTTC
CDR3: CSVAGDISNYGYTF

size: NA
J: TRBJ2-1
V: TRBV7-8
D: NA
DNA: TGTGCCAGCAGCTTAGCCTCCGGGACTCCCTACAATGAGCAGTTCTTC
CDR3: CASSLASGTPYNEQFF

size: few
J: TRBJ2-6
V: TRBV30
D: NA
DNA: TGTGCCTGCAGCTCTGGGGCCAACGTCCTGACTTTC
CDR3: CACSSGANVLTF

size: NA
J: TRBJ1-1
V: TRBV6-2/TRBV6-3
D: TRBD1
DNA: TGTGCCAGCAGTCCCATGACAGGGGGGCCCTGGGGCACTGAAGCTTTCTTT
CDR3: CASSPMTGGPWGTEAFF

size: NA
J: TRBJ1-2
V: TRBV7-2
D: TRBD1
DNA: TGTGCCAGCAGACAAAATACCGGGACAGGGGGCCGAACGCGTGGCTACACCTTC
CDR3: CASRQNTGTGGRTRGYTF

size: NA
J: TRBJ1-6
V: TRBV10-2
D: NA
DNA: TGCGCCAGCAGTGAGTGGCAGAATAATTCACCCCTCCACTTT
CDR3: CASSEWQNNSPLHF

size: NA
J: TRBJ2-5
V: TRBV7-9
D: TRBD1
DNA: TGTGCCGGGGGACAGGGTGAAAGTATGACCCAGTACTTC
CDR3: CAGGQGESMTQYF

size: NA
J: TRBJ2-2
V: TRBV28
D: TRBD2
DNA: TGTGCCAGCAGTCCACCGGGACTAGCGGGGGATAGCGGGGAGCTGTTTTTT
CDR3: CASSPPGLAGDSGELFF

size: few
J: TRBJ2-1
V: TRBV20-1
D: TRBD2
DNA: TGCAGTGCTAGGCCTCCGACTAGCGGGAGAAACAATGAGCAGTTCTTC
CDR3: CSARPPTSGRNNEQFF

size: NA
J: TRBJ1-3
V: TRBV29-1
D: TRBD1
DNA: TGCAGCGTCGCATTGGACAGGGCTGGAAACACCATATATTTT
CDR3: CSVALDRAGNTIYF

size: NA
J: TRBJ2-7
V: TRBV27
D: NA
DNA: TGTGCCAGCAGTTTAACAGGGAACCCAGCCGAGCAGTACTTC
CDR3: CASSLTGNPAEQYF

size: NA
J: TRBJ1-1
V: TRBV4-2
D: NA
DNA: TGTGCCAGCAGCCAAGATGGTGGCGCTGGAGAAGCTTTCTTT
CDR3: CASSQDGGAGEAFF